The rows below give T cell receptor beta chains drawn from one sample of a study of vaccination and CD4 T cells after COVID-19. A single record per CDR3 protein comes from TCRdb applying MiXCR to the PCR reads. The sample lists 22,000 or so distinct CDR3 sequences; approximately 29% were seen once. Their antigens remain unidentified. The specimen comprised CD4+ T cells from blood, cultured in vitro, sampled about 7 months after SARS-CoV-2 vaccination. The receptors here all came from a human donor who had recovered from COVID-19. The CDR3 runs from the conserved cysteine through the conserved F or W. D genes are given only for firm matches. Clone size is given for some rows only: seen once, a few or many times, or a class if the clone is expanded.

NA	TRBV4-2	TRBJ2-7	few	CASSQDGNSGSYEQYF	TGTGCCAGCAGCCAAGATGGAAATTCAGGGTCCTACGAGCAGTACTTC
NA	TRBV20-1	TRBJ1-1	NA	CSARRVFGWDTEAFF	TGCAGTGCTAGACGGGTTTTTGGGTGGGACACTGAAGCTTTCTTT
TRBD1	TRBV20-1	TRBJ1-2	few	CSALARPGEGTGLINYGYTF	TGCAGTGCTCTCGCTCGTCCGGGTGAGGGGACAGGATTAATTAACTATGGCTACACCTTC
TRBD1	TRBV7-9	TRBJ1-6	medium-sized	CASSVTGDAPLHF	TGTGCCAGCAGCGTGACAGGGGACGCACCCCTCCACTTT
TRBD2	TRBV10-2	TRBJ2-5	NA	CASSERVRLAGGLETQYF	TGCGCCAGCAGTGAGAGGGTTCGGCTAGCGGGGGGTTTAGAGACCCAGTACTTC
TRBD2	TRBV5-1	TRBJ2-7	NA	CASSLSGNSYEQYF	TGCGCCAGCAGCTTGAGCGGGAACTCCTACGAGCAGTACTTC
NA	TRBV4-1	TRBJ1-2	NA	CASSPALGGYTF	TGCGCCAGCAGCCCCGCGCTAGGTGGCTACACCTTC
NA	TRBV15	TRBJ1-1	NA	CATSNRDTPWTEAFF	TGTGCCACCAGCAATCGGGACACCCCGTGGACTGAAGCTTTCTTT
TRBD2	TRBV20-1	TRBJ2-5	few	CSAGRLAGQETQYF	TGCAGTGCTGGACGACTAGCGGGGCAAGAGACCCAGTACTTC
NA	TRBV2	TRBJ2-1	NA	CASSVSTQGNEQFF	TGTGCCAGCAGTGTGAGCACCCAGGGCAATGAGCAGTTCTTC
NA	TRBV5-4	TRBJ2-7	NA	CASSLYQGNYEQYF	TGTGCCAGCAGCTTGTACCAGGGTAATTACGAGCAGTACTTC
TRBD2	TRBV24-1	TRBJ2-2	medium-sized	CATSDPGLAPTGELFF	TGTGCCACCAGTGATCCGGGACTAGCGCCGACCGGGGAGCTGTTTTTT
NA	TRBV7-2	TRBJ1-2	NA	CASSLGSGLRGYTF	TGTGCCAGCAGCTTAGGGTCAGGGCTCCGAGGCTACACCTTC
NA	TRBV2	TRBJ1-1	NA	CASSEGAEGTEAFF	TGTGCCAGCAGTGAGGGGGCGGAGGGGACTGAAGCTTTCTTT
TRBD2	TRBV20-1	TRBJ2-3	NA	CSASTSGPPDTQYF	TGCAGTGCTAGCACTAGCGGGCCCCCCGATACGCAGTATTTT
NA	TRBV5-4	TRBJ2-7	NA	CASSYDSLSPYEQYF	TGTGCCAGCAGCTACGACAGCCTTTCCCCCTACGAGCAGTACTTC